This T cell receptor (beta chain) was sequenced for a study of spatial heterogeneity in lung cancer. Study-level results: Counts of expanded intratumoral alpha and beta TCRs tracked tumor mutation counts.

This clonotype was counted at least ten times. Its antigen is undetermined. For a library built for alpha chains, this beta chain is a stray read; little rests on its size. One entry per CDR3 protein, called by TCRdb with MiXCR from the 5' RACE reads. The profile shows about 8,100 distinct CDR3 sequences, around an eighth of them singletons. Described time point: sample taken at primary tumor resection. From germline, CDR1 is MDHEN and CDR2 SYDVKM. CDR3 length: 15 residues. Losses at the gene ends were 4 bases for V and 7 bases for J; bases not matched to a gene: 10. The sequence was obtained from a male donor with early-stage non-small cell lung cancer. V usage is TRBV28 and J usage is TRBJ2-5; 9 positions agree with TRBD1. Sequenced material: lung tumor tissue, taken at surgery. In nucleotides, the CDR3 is TGTGCCAGCAGTTCTTATCACAGGGGGCTGGTGACCCAGTACTTC. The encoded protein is CASSSYHRGLVTQYF.